Below are 9 T cell receptor beta chains sequenced from a single sample in a study of T cell changes during pregnancy in multiple sclerosis. TCRdb's table, derived via immunoSEQ multiplex PCR, lists solely in-frame clones and lacks some. Of under 30,000 clones detected, approximately 90% appear once; the ten largest clones hold 6.5% to 8.5%. The input for sequencing was CD8+ T cells from peripheral blood mononuclear cells, taken in the second trimester of pregnancy. These receptors were taken from a female donor with multiple sclerosis, enrolled in a pregnancy study.

The rearrangement joins TRBV5-4 to TRBJ1-2; D gene ambiguous. V was clipped by 2 bases and J by 1 base, with 9 bases between them. Germline V CDR1 and CDR2: SGHNT, YYREEE (reference sequence). This CDR3 has 14 residues. The CDR3 is CASSLGGSNYGYTF. The DNA of the CDR3 is TGTGCCAGCAGCTTAGGAGGGAGTAACTATGGCTACACCTTC.

The J gene is TRBJ2-2, the V gene TRBV6-1; no firm D call. The CDR3 has 13 residues. Trimming removed 7 bases at V and 0 bases at J, with 6 bases between. Per germline, CDR1 MNHNS and CDR2 SASEGT. DNA of the CDR3: TGTGCCAGCATCGGTCCGAACACCGGGGAGCTGTTTTTT. The encoded protein is CASIGPNTGELFF.

The CDR3 nucleotides read TGTGCCAGCAGCTCCCCGGGACTAGCCTACGAGCAGTACTTC. Protein product: CASSSPGLAYEQYF. This sequence joins TRBV7-9 and TRBJ2-7, with 8 bases identical to TRBD2. Per germline, CDR1 SEHNR and CDR2 FQNEAQ (reference sequence). Trimming cost V 4 bases and J 2 bases; bases outside gene matches: 4. The CDR3 loop spans 14 amino acids.

The V and J genes are TRBV6-5 and TRBJ1-1, with D maybe TRBD1 (5 bases). CDR1 is MNHEY, CDR2 SVGAGI, per germline. The CDR3 is made up of 14 amino acids. Trimming stripped 5 bases from V and 2 bases from J, with 12 bases between. CDR3 DNA: TGTGCCAGCAGTAACGACAGCCCCAACACTGAAGCTTTCTTT. This gives the protein CASSNDSPNTEAFF.

This chain joins TRBV7-8 and TRBJ2-2; TRBD2 aligns across 7 bases. CDR1 is SGHVS, CDR2 FQNEAQ, per germline. Trimming removed 5 bases from V and 7 bases from J; junction bases left unmatched: 22. This CDR3 is built from 19 residues. The CDR3 here is CASSQTRPWDYQKGGELFF. The CDR3 DNA is TGTGCCAGCAGCCAAACCCGGCCATGGGACTACCAAAAGGGCGGGGAGCTGTTTTTT.

The chain carries TRBV18 and TRBJ2-7; 7 bases fit TRBD2. V trimming: 6 bases; J trimming: 3 bases; junction bases outside the gene matches: 8. The CDR3 has 14 amino acids. The germline CDR1 and CDR2 sequences are KGHSH and LQKENI. The DNA for the CDR3 is TGTGCCAGCTCGCCCACTAGCGACCACTACGAGCAGTACTTC. The encoded protein is CASSPTSDHYEQYF.

The rearrangement uses TRBV14 and TRBJ2-7, with no clear D. V lost 3 bases and J 5 bases, leaving 14 bases between the germline ends. Germline values: CDR1 SGHDN, CDR2 FVKESK. CDR3 length equals 14 residues. The CDR3 here is CASSQTRLRHEQYF. Here the CDR3 DNA reads TGTGCCAGCAGCCAGACTCGATTGCGTCACGAGCAGTACTTC.

The J gene is TRBJ1-2, the V gene TRBV7-6, with 9 bases matching TRBD1. Trimming cost V 4 bases and J 6 bases; bases outside gene matches: 15. Germline CDR1 is SGHVS and CDR2 is FNYEAQ. The CDR3 runs 17 residues. CDR3 region: CASSWGQGDSVLDGYTF. CDR3 nucleotide sequence: TGTGCCAGCAGCTGGGGACAGGGAGATAGTGTGTTGGATGGCTACACCTTC.

This clone has just a few counts. The V call is TRBV2, the J call TRBJ1-1; D is possibly TRBD1 (5 bases). Trimming shortened V by 8 bases and J by 6 bases, and 16 bases separated the two germline ends. The germline gives CDR1 SNHLY, CDR2 FYNNEI. This CDR3 has 13 amino acids. DNA of the CDR3: TGTGCCAGCTCGGCAGGGATTTTGTCTGAAGCTTTCTTT. Its translation is CASSAGILSEAFF.